The 23 T cell receptor beta chains below were found in one sample sequenced in a study of T cells in localized non-small cell lung cancer. Profiling relied on immunoSEQ multiplex PCR, and the TCRdb table lists in-frame clones only, not all of them. The profile shows about 70,000 clones, approximately 84% of them singletons. The sequencing used peripheral blood, collected before any cancer treatment. These receptors came from a female donor older than 55 with stage I lung adenocarcinoma.

The chain couples TRBV5-1 to TRBJ1-5; 7 bases map to TRBD1. The CDR3 has 16 amino acids. CDR1 is SGHRS, CDR2 YFSETQ, per germline. V gave up 4 bases and J gave up 0 bases; unmatched junction bases: 7. The CDR3 here is CASSPTTGTSNQPQHF. The DNA of the CDR3 is TGCGCCAGCAGCCCCACGACAGGGACTAGCAATCAGCCCCAGCATTTT.

The J gene is TRBJ1-2, the V gene TRBV4-1, with D unresolved. The length of the CDR3 is 14 residues. The germline V gene has CDR1 MGHRA and CDR2 YSYEKL. Trimming removed 1 base at V and 0 bases at J, with 6 bases between. The CDR3 sequence: CASSQGVANYGYTF. The CDR3, as DNA: TGCGCCAGCAGCCAAGGGGTAGCTAACTATGGCTACACCTTC.

The CDR3 loop is CALNYGTGRRETQYF. The DNA of the CDR3 is TGTGCCCTTAACTATGGGACAGGGCGACGAGAGACCCAGTACTTC. The rearrangement links TRBV19 to TRBJ2-5; 9 bases line up with TRBD1. This CDR3 region has 15 residues. Per the germline V gene, CDR1 is LNHDA and CDR2 is SQIVND (reference sequence). After removal of 11 bases from V and 4 bases from J, the junction contained 14 bases not matched to a gene. Based on the CDR3 plus reference TRBV19 and TRBJ2-5, the full variable domain is DGGITQSPKYLFRKEGQNVTLSCEQNLNHDAMYWYRQDPGQGLRLIYYSQIVNDFQKGDIAEGYSVSREKKESFPLTVTSAQKNPTAFYLCALNYGTGRRETQYFGPGTRLLVL.

The chain joins TRBV5-1 to TRBJ1-2; 7 bases match TRBD1. The ends lost 0 bases at V and 8 bases at J; junction bases unmatched: 4. Germline V gives CDR1 SGHRS, CDR2 YFSETQ. The CDR3 contains 13 residues. CDR3 sequence (DNA): TGCGCCAGCAGCTTGGCCAGGGGGAGAGGCTACACCTTC. Its translation is CASSLARGRGYTF.

This rearrangement joins TRBV29-1 to TRBJ2-7; weak D call: TRBD2 (6 bases). The CDR3 runs 13 residues. The V gene's germline CDR1 is SQVTM and CDR2 ANQGSEA. Trimming took 1 base from V and 6 from J, leaving 13 bases between them. For the CDR3, the DNA is TGCAGCGTTGAAGTGGTGGGGGGTCGCGAGCAGTACTTC. The encoded protein is CSVEVVGGREQYF.

There are a few counts of this clone. V and J are TRBV7-3 and TRBJ2-1; TRBD2 agrees at 16 bases. Losses at the gene ends were 5 bases for V and 7 bases for J; bases not matched to a gene: 2. The CDR3 spans 15 residues. CDR1 and CDR2 from the germline V gene are SGHTA and FQGTGA. The CDR3 loop reads CASSQGLAGGNEQFF. The CDR3 DNA is TGTGCCAGCAGCCAGGGACTAGCGGGAGGGAATGAGCAGTTCTTC.

This clone has a single count. The rearrangement uses TRBV5-6 and TRBJ1-2, with D unresolved. CDR1 is SGHDT and CDR2 is YYEEEE in the germline V gene. V lost 2 bases to trimming and J lost 7 bases, with 18 bases between them. CDR3 length: 15 residues. In DNA form, the CDR3 reads TGTGCCAGCAGCTTCTACAACTGGAACTTGGGTGGCTACACCTTC. Translating it yields CASSFYNWNLGGYTF.

The CDR3 here is CASSTDRGGREQYF. As DNA, the CDR3 is TGTGCCAGCAGCACCGACAGGGGGGGTCGCGAGCAGTACTTC. This chain uses TRBV11-2 with TRBJ2-7, with 9 nucleotides matching TRBD1. This CDR3 contains 14 residues. V lost 5 bases, J lost 6 bases, and 8 bases stayed unmatched. From germline, CDR1 is SGHAT and CDR2 FQNNGV.

This clone was detected a few times. The chain has TRBV7-3 and TRBJ2-3; D gene uncertain. V was trimmed by 3 bases and J by 6 bases, leaving 10 bases between them. CDR3 size: 13 residues. Germline CDR1 and CDR2: SGHTA and FQGTGA. In nucleotides, the CDR3 is TGTGCCAGCAGCTTCTCTGGGCGGGATACGCAGTATTTT. Translating it yields CASSFSGRDTQYF.

The sample holds one count of this clone. The chain is built from TRBV6-6 and TRBJ2-6; D unclear. The CDR3 runs to 11 residues. The germline CDR1 and CDR2 sequences are MNHNY and SVGAGI (reference sequence). V lost 8 bases and J lost 8, with 7 bases in between. CDR3 residues: CASSGTNVLTF. For the CDR3, the DNA is TGTGCCAGCTCCGGCACCAACGTCCTGACTTTC.

The CDR3 bases are TGTGCCAGCAGTGAAGCGCTTCTGGGGGTTGGCGGTCAGCCCCAGCATTTT. It specifies CASSEALLGVGGQPQHF. The chain is built from TRBV2 and TRBJ1-5, with D perhaps TRBD1 (5 bases). V lost 0 bases and J 6 bases, leaving 18 bases between the germline ends. This CDR3 contains 17 residues. Germline V gene lookup returns CDR1 SNHLY and CDR2 FYNNEI.

The chain carries TRBV7-2 and TRBJ2-5, with no clear D. Germline values: CDR1 SGHTA, CDR2 FQGNSA. V was shortened by 1 base and J by 9 bases, with 12 bases between the two germline ends. The CDR3 runs to 13 residues. This CDR3 reads CASSLVITRAQYF. CDR3 sequence (DNA): TGTGCCAGCAGCTTAGTGATAACTCGGGCCCAGTACTTC.

This rearrangement joins TRBV7-2 to TRBJ1-6; D unresolved. Germline lookup yields CDR1 SGHTA and CDR2 FQGNSA. The V gene lost 1 base and the J gene lost 7 bases, with 5 bases spanning the gap. The CDR3 has 13 amino acids. This chain's CDR3 is CASSLVGNSPLHF. DNA for the CDR3: TGTGCCAGCAGCTTAGTGGGGAATTCACCCCTCCACTTT. Filled out from reference TRBV7-2 and TRBJ1-6, the complete variable domain reads GAGVSQSPSNKVTEKGKDVELRCDPISGHTALYWYRQSLGQGLEFLIYFQGNSAPDKSGLPSDRFSAERTGGSVSTLTIQRTQQEDSAVYLCASSLVGNSPLHFGNGTRLTVT.

This clone was recorded once. V is TRBV14 and J is TRBJ2-3, with a weak D call TRBD2 (5 bases). CDR3 size: 15 residues. V gave up 4 bases and J gave up 2 bases, with 13 bases separating them. The germline CDR1 and CDR2 sequences are SGHDN and FVKESK. CDR3 residues: CASSLRGVYTDTQYF. The CDR3 nucleotides are TGTGCCAGCAGCCTCCGGGGAGTATACACAGATACGCAGTATTTT. Together with reference TRBV14 and TRBJ2-3, the CDR3 gives the full variable domain: EAGVTQFPSHSVIEKGQTVTLRCDPISGHDNLYWYRRVMGKEIKFLLHFVKESKQDESGMPNNRFLAERTGGTYSTLKVQPAELEDSGVYFCASSLRGVYTDTQYFGPGTRLTVL.

The rearrangement links TRBV6-1 to TRBJ2-1; D gene unclear. This CDR3 is 14 amino acids long. V was trimmed by 0 bases and J by 6 bases, leaving 9 bases between them. Germline CDR1 is MNHNS and CDR2 is SASEGT. The DNA for the CDR3 is TGTGCCAGCAGTGAAGCGCTTTCAGGCAATGAGCAGTTCTTC. Protein product: CASSEALSGNEQFF.

The chain couples TRBV25-1 to TRBJ2-1; D is unclear. With 7 bases removed from V and 4 bases from J, the gap between germline ends came to 11 bases. This CDR3 is built from 13 residues. Germline V gene sequence: CDR1 MGHDK, CDR2 SYGVNS. The CDR3 region has the DNA TGTGCCAGCACCCGGACGTCGTACAATGAGCAGTTCTTC. It yields the protein CASTRTSYNEQFF.

The rearrangement links TRBV28 to TRBJ1-2; unclear D gene. Trimming stripped 3 bases from V and 4 bases from J, with 12 bases between. The CDR3 runs 14 residues. Germline V gene sequence: CDR1 MDHEN, CDR2 SYDVKM. CDR3 in amino acids: CASSFGPLSYGYTF. For the CDR3, the DNA is TGTGCCAGCAGTTTTGGTCCCCTGAGCTATGGCTACACCTTC.

The chain carries TRBV7-2 and TRBJ1-3; a possible D gene is TRBD1 (5 bases). V gave up 3 bases and J gave up 6 bases, with 9 bases separating them. Germline assignment: CDR1 SGHTA and CDR2 FQGNSA. The CDR3 covers 13 residues. In nucleotides, the CDR3 is TGTGCCAGCAGCTTTGGCAGGGAAAACACCATATATTTT. Protein: CASSFGRENTIYF.

J is TRBJ1-1 and V is TRBV18; D gene uncertain. This CDR3 is built from 14 residues. Looked up from germline, CDR1 is KGHSH and CDR2 is LQKENI. Between the trimmed V and J ends, which lost 3 bases and 3 bases, there was a span of 11 bases. CDR3 coding DNA: TGTGCCAGCTCACCTACTTCTGAGGACACTGAAGCTTTCTTT. Its translation: CASSPTSEDTEAFF.

This chain connects TRBV11-2 to TRBJ2-3; D is uncertain. Looked up from germline, CDR1 is SGHAT and CDR2 is FQNNGV. This CDR3 spans 14 amino acids. V was cut by 1 base and J by 4 bases, with 9 bases left in between. The chain's CDR3 is CASSLGVDSDTQYF. In DNA, the CDR3 is TGTGCCAGCAGCTTAGGGGTGGATTCAGATACGCAGTATTTT.

The V call is TRBV6-1, the J call TRBJ2-3; no firm D call. CDR3 length: 13 amino acids. Trimming pared 4 bases from V and 0 bases from J, leaving 5 bases between. Germline V gene sequence: CDR1 MNHNS, CDR2 SASEGT. The CDR3 is CASSVTSTDTQYF. In nucleotides, the CDR3 is TGTGCCAGCAGTGTAACTAGCACAGATACGCAGTATTTT.

This clone came up a few times. The rearrangement joins TRBV12-5 to TRBJ1-5; no clear D. Germline V gene sequence: CDR1 LGHNT, CDR2 FRNRAP. The CDR3 spans 13 residues. With 7 bases removed from V and 6 bases from J, the gap between germline ends came to 13 bases. The CDR3 here is CASDADKLQPQHF. Written as DNA, the CDR3 is TGTGCTAGTGATGCAGACAAGCTTCAGCCCCAGCATTTT.

J is TRBJ2-5 and V is TRBV5-6; 8 bases are shared with TRBD2. J lost 7 bases, V lost 4 bases, and 0 bases had no gene match. The CDR3 contains 11 residues. Germline V gives CDR1 SGHDT, CDR2 YYEEEE. In DNA form, the CDR3 reads TGTGCCAGCAGCCTAGCGGGGACCCAGTACTTC. Translated, it gives CASSLAGTQYF.